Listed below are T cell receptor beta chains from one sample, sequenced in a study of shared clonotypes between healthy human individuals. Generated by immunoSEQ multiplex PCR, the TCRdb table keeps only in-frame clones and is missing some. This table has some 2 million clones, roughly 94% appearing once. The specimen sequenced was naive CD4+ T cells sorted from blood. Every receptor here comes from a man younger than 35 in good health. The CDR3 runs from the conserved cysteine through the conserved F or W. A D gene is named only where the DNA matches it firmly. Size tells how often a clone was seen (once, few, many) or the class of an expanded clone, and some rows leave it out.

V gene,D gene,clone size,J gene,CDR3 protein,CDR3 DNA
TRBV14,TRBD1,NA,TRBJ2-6,CASSQDPDRGTSGANVLTF,TGTGCCAGCAGCCAAGACCCCGACAGGGGGACCTCTGGGGCCAACGTCCTGACTTTC
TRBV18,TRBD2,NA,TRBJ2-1,CASSPGLDNEQFF,TGTGCCAGCTCACCGGGACTAGACAATGAGCAGTTCTTC
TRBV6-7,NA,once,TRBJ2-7,CASTPGRQITSYEQYF,TGTGCCAGCACCCCTGGGCGGCAGATTACCTCCTACGAGCAGTACTTC
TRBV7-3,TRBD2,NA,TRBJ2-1,CASSLLGGLARNEQFF,TGTGCCAGCAGCCTACTAGGGGGACTAGCGAGGAATGAGCAGTTCTTC
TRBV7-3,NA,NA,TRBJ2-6,CASSLSSGGSGANVLTF,TGTGCCAGCAGCTTAAGTTCAGGCGGCTCTGGGGCCAACGTCCTGACTTTC
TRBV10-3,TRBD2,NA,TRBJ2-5,CAISESFDVSGTQETQYF,TGTGCCATCAGTGAGTCGTTCGATGTTAGCGGGACCCAAGAGACCCAGTACTTC
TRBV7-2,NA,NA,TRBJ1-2,CASRAGTVNYGYTF,TGTGCCAGCAGAGCCGGGACGGTTAACTATGGCTACACCTTC
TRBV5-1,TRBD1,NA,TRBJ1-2,CASDSGQEDGYTF,TGCGCCAGCGACTCGGGACAGGAGGATGGCTACACCTTC
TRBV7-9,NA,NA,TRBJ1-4,CASSSAGAEGKLFF,TGTGCCAGCAGCTCAGCGGGGGCAGAAGGAAAACTGTTTTTT
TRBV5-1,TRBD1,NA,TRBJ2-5,CASSLIGTEQETQYF,TGCGCCAGCAGCTTGATTGGGACAGAACAAGAGACCCAGTACTTC
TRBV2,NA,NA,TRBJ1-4,CASSEQGTNEKLFF,TGTGCCAGCAGTGAACAGGGGACTAATGAAAAACTGTTTTTT
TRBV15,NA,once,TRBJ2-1,CATSRARSGKKSMGTYNEQFF,TGTGCCACCAGCAGAGCCCGGAGCGGGAAAAAGTCTATGGGGACATACAATGAGCAGTTCTTC
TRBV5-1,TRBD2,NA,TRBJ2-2,CASSLEIGLAGAGELFF,TGCGCCAGCAGCTTGGAGATAGGACTAGCGGGAGCCGGGGAGCTGTTTTTT
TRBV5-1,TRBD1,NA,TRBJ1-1,CASSWQTGSTEAFF,TGCGCCAGCAGCTGGCAGACAGGGAGTACTGAAGCTTTCTTT
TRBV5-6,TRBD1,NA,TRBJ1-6,CASSADRVRNSPLHF,TGTGCCAGCAGCGCGGACAGGGTCAGAAATTCACCCCTCCACTTT
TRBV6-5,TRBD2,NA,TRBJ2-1,CASSYQPTSGSHEQFF,TGTGCCAGCAGTTACCAACCGACTAGCGGGAGTCATGAGCAGTTCTTC
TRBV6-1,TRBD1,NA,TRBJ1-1,CASRTGTANTEAFF,TGTGCCAGCCGAACCGGGACAGCGAACACTGAAGCTTTCTTT